Ten or more counts support the clone carrying this T cell receptor beta chain. Its target is not known. The CDR3 covers 14 residues. The germline CDR1 and CDR2 sequences are SEHNR and FQNEAQ (reference sequence). Trimming pared 5 bases from V and 0 bases from J, leaving 10 bases between. These data belong to a study of CD8+CD57+ T cells in acquired aplastic anemia. Whole-study context: An average of approximately 3.4 ug of DNA was obtained from sorted CD4+ and CD8+ cells.

Genomic DNA acted as the template from which TCR beta VDJ combination and CDR3 sequence profiling were carried out. Using its own MiXCR run on the reads, TCRdb lists one record per CDR3 protein. In the table there are 95,000 to 150,000 distinct CDR3 sequences, over 30% of which are singletons. The sequenced patients had an expansion of CD8+CD57+ cells seen by flow cytometry. General study results and limits: Patient and control CD8+ Simpson's diversity was not significantly different. Patients and controls had in common 25 to 35 CD8+ CDR3 sequences.

The material sequenced was sorted CD4+, CD8+, or CD8+CD57+ T cells (not recorded which) from PBMCs. This clonotype was obtained from a human donor with aplastic anemia. The chain joins TRBV7-9 to TRBJ1-1; a possible D gene is TRBD1 (6 bases). As DNA, the CDR3 is TGTGCCAGCAGCCGGACAGAAATGAACACTGAAGCTTTCTTT. The encoded protein is CASSRTEMNTEAFF.